This TCR beta chain was sequenced during a study of molecular identifiers for immune sequencing clone quantification. The table lists this clonotype with many counts. V was pared by 5 bases and J by 3 bases, with 4 bases of the junction left unmatched. Looked up from germline, CDR1 is SGHDT and CDR2 is YYEEEE. This CDR3 spans 14 amino acids. TCRdb processed the PCR reads anew with MiXCR; each CDR3 protein has one entry. The sample records approximately 59,000 distinct CDR3 sequences, approximately 18% being singletons. Input for naive CD8 libraries was roughly 20,000 to 1,000,000 sorted cells; the RNA fraction used was 10%, 30% or 50%. Naive CD8 T cells were sorted as CD8+CD4-CCR7+CD45RA+.

The chain couples TRBV5-6 to TRBJ2-7, with 11 bases identical to TRBD2. The receptor was derived from a human donor in good health. Some libraries in this study had Jurkat cell RNA spiked in. The sequenced sample was naive CD8+ T cells from blood, with Jurkat cell RNA spiked in. Subset reported: FACS-sorted CD8+CD4-CCR7+CD45RA+ naive T cells. As DNA, the CDR3 is TGTGCCAGCAGTTTAGGGACTAGCGGCTACGAGCAGTACTTC. This encodes CASSLGTSGYEQYF.